This T cell receptor (beta chain) came from a study of shared clonotypes between healthy human individuals (dated by TCRdb to about 2020). Background for the entire study: Three men and a couple of women, aged 18 to 49 years, made up the cohort. For each donor, CD4 naive and CD4 memory were each given three plates, CD8 naive was given two plates, and CD8 memory was given one plate. Blood TCR repertoires of about five healthy adults were deeply sequenced to estimate repertoire size and the extent of clonotype sharing between individuals. Different laboratories and diverse techniques were used to prepare libraries and sequence TCR repertoires, to increase sequencing depth and limit assay-specific biases. Between about 0.85 and 9.5 billion PBMCs per donor were obtained by leukapheresis.

Broader findings and caveats from the paper: Higher generation probabilities were observed for clonotypes shared by all four sorted-subset donors than for non-shared clonotypes. Because the study included only a small number of donors, the genetic and exposure-history diversity represented was limited. Larger estimated clonotype richness was generally found for naive subsets than for memory subsets. Across a few donors, roughly 5% of naive CD4, 3% to 3.5% of naive CD8, roughly 2.3% of memory CD4, and approximately 0.4% of memory CD8 clonotypes were shared. Sampling was restricted to blood, and TCR repertoires in tissues likely differ from the TCR repertoires found in blood. Pairwise subsampling led to the expectation that sequencing depth would affect the degree of clonotype sharing among donors. Rarefaction of sorted-subset datasets indicated incomplete sequencing despite the large sequencing depth.

Based on the germline V gene, the CDR1 and CDR2 sequences are MNHEY and SVGAGI. Trimming accounts for 0 bases at V and 4 bases at J, while the number of junction bases matched to no gene is 6. The CDR3 holds 16 amino acids from the cysteine to the phenylalanine. Of all the DNA, just the CDR3 is kept, 48 bases in frame from base 1. Using the deep immunoSEQ assay, TCR CDR3 regions were amplified from genomic DNA by multiplex PCR. For each cell subset, the extracted genomic DNA was distributed evenly across all wells of several immunoSEQ 96-well plates, and each plate served as one replicate. Each replicate PCR for sorted subsets received roughly 200 ng genomic DNA, equal to around 32,000 T cell genomes. The purified libraries were quantified using a Qubit 3.0 fluorometer, sized with a Bioanalyzer 2100, and then quantified again using the KAPA Library Quantification kit. Every immunoSEQ 96-well plate was sequenced on a dedicated single-read 150-cycle Illumina NextSeq 550 flow cell. Per the original workflow: Because the immunoSEQ output held only junctional sequences and lacked quality scores, the filtering could not match the filtering applied to full-length reads. To assign V/J genes and CDR3, sequences were annotated against IMGT germline references using PyIR, a Python wrapper for IgBLAST v1.9. Reads were filtered out if the reads had weak V/J assignments (E-value above 1e-6), no CDR3, stop codons, out-of-frame junctions, or ambiguous translated residues. V3J clonotypes were defined by identical inferred V gene, J gene, and CDR3 amino acid sequence. The percentage overlap between two repertoires was calculated by dividing the number of shared unique clonotypes by the size of the smaller repertoire. RTK rarefaction, the Chao1 estimator, and Recon v2.1 estimates of unobserved clonotypes were used to assess repertoire richness. Generation probabilities were computed with OLGA for all TCRbeta clonotypes obtained by the gDNA method from several donors. Held by TCRdb, this immuneACCESS table contains in-frame sequences only and omits some clones. Under half of the omission traces to an unresolved V gene where checked; the cause of the rest is unknown. Clone size and V and J calls were adopted from that table, with D and trimming inferred from the DNA. The sample table shows under 2,000,000 clones, and about 95% are seen once. The top ten clonotypes cover around 1.2% of the sample.

CD8 naive samples were CD45RO-negative cells positively selected for CCR7, giving a CD45RA+CCR7+ population that excluded TemRA cells. The donors were healthy, HIV-negative adults with no recently reported acute infections or vaccinations. Only Caucasian adults living in Nashville, Tennessee, USA were represented among the donors. After blood collection by leukapheresis, PBMCs were isolated using Ficoll-Histopaque density gradient centrifugation and then cryopreserved in the vapor phase of liquid nitrogen. Analytical flow cytometry was used to check the purity and quantity of every magnetically sorted T cell population. Genomic DNA was isolated from every sorted fraction and measured by UV absorbance on a Nanodrop 2000c. Notes on this clone: Its antigen is not yet known. The sample holds no much larger clone one base away, and base qualities are not on file.

This chain joins TRBV6-5 to TRBJ1-2, with 9 bases matching TRBD1. This TCR came from a man between 18 and 35 years old in good health. The source material was naive CD8+ T cells sorted from blood. This sample's cell subset or site label indicates: CD45RA+CCR7+. The DNA is as follows: TGTGCCAGCAGTTACTCGCGACAGGGGGTTACCTATGGCTACACCTTC. Translated, this gives CASSYSRQGVTYGYTF.